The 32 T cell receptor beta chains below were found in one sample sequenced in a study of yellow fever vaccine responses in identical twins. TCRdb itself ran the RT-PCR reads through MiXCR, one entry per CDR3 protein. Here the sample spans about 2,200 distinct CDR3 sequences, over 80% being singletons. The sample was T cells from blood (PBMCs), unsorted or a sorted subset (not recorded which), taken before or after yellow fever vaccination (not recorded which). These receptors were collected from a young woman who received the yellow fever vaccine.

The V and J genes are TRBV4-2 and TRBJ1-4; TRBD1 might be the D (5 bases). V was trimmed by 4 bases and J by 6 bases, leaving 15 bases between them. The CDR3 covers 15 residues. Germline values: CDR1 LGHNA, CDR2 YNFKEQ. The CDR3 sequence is CASSLFGGEDEKLFF. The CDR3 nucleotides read TGTGCCAGCAGCCTCTTTGGGGGAGAAGATGAAAAACTGTTTTTT.

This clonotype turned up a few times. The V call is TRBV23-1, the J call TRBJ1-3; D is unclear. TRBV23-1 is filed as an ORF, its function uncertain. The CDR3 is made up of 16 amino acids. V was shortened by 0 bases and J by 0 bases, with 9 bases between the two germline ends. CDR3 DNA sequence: TGCGCCAGCAGTCAATCGTTCCGCTACTCTGGAAACACCATATATTTT. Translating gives CASSQSFRYSGNTIYF.

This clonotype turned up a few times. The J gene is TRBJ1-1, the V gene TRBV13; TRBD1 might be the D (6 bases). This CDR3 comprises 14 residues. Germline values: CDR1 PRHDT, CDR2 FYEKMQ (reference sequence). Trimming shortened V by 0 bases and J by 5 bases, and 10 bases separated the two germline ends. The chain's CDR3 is CASSLGQGLTEAFF. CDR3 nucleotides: TGTGCCAGCAGCTTAGGACAGGGCTTAACTGAAGCTTTCTTT.

CDR3 amino acids: CASSPGVEQFF. The DNA for the CDR3 is TGTGCCAGCAGCCCAGGGGTTGAGCAGTTCTTC. The chain is built from TRBV14 and TRBJ2-1; TRBD1 is a possible D gene (6 bases). The germline CDR1 and CDR2 sequences are SGHDN and FVKESK. This CDR3 region has 11 residues. The V gene lost 4 bases and the J gene lost 9 bases, with 7 bases spanning the gap. Full variable domain (missing parts from reference TRBV14 and TRBJ2-1): EAGVTQFPSHSVIEKGQTVTLRCDPISGHDNLYWYRRVMGKEIKFLLHFVKESKQDESGMPNNRFLAERTGGTYSTLKVQPAELEDSGVYFCASSPGVEQFFGPGTRLTVL.

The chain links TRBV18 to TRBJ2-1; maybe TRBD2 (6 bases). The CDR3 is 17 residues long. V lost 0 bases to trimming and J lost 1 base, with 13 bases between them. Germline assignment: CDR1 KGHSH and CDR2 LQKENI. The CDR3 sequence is CASSPPVAGRSYNEQFF. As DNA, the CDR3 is TGTGCCAGCTCACCACCGGTGGCGGGGAGGTCCTACAATGAGCAGTTCTTC.

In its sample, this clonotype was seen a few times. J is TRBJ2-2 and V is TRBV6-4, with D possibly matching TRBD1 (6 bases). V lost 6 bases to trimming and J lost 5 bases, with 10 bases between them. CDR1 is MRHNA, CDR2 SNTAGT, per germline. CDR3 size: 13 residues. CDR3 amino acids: CASRGHETGELFF. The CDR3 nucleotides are TGTGCCAGCAGGGGACATGAAACCGGGGAGCTGTTTTTT.

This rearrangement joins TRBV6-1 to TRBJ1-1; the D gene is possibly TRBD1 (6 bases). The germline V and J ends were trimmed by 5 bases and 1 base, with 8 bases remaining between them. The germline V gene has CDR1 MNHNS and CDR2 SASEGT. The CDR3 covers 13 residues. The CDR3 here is CASSRGANTEAFF. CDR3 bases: TGTGCCAGCAGTCGGGGGGCGAACACTGAAGCTTTCTTT.

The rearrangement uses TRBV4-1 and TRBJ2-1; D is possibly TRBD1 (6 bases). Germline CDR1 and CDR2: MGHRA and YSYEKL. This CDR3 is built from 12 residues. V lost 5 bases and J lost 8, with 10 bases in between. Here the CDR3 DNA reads TGCGCCAGCAGCTTACAGGGTTATGAGCAGTTCTTC. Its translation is CASSLQGYEQFF.

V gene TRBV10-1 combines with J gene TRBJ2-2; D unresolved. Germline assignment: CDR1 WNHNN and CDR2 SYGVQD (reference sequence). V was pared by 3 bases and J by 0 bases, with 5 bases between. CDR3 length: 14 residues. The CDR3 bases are TGCGCCAGCAGTGACCTGCCGAACACCGGGGAGCTGTTTTTT. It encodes CASSDLPNTGELFF.

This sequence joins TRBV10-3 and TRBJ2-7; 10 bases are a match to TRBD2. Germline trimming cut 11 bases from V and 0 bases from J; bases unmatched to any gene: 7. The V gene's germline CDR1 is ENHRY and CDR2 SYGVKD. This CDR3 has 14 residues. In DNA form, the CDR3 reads TGTGCCGCAAGTAGCGGGGGGAGCTCCTACGAGCAGTACGTC. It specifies CAASSGGSSYEQYV.

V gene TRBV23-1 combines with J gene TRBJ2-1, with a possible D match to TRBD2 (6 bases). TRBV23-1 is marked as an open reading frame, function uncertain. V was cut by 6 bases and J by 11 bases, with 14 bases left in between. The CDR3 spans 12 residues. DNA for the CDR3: TGCGCCAGCAGACCTCCGGGACTCAAGCAGTTCTTC. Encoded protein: CASRPPGLKQFF.

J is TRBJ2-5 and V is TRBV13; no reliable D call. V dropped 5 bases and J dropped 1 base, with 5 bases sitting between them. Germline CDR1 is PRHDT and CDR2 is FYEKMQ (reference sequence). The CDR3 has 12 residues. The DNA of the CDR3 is TGTGCCAGCAGCCTCCCCCAAGAGACCCAGTACTTC. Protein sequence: CASSLPQETQYF.

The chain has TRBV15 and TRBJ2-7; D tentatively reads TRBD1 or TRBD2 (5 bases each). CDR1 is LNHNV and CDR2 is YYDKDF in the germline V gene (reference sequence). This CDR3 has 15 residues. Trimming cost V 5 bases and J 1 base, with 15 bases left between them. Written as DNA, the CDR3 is TGTGCCACCAGCCGCCCCGGGACCGGTTCCTACGAGCAGTACGTC. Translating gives CATSRPGTGSYEQYV.

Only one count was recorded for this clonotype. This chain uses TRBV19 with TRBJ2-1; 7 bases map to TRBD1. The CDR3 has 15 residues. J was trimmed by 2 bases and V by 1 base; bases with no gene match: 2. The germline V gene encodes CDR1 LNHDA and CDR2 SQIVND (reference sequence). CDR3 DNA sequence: TGTGCCAGTAGTATAGGGCAGGGGGCCTACAATGAGCAGTTCTTC. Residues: CASSIGQGAYNEQFF.

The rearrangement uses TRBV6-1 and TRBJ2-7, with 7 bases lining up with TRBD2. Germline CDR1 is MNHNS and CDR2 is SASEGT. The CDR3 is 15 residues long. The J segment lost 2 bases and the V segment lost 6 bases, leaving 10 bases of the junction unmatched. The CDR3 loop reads CASRPSGAETYEQYV. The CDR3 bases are TGTGCCAGCAGACCAAGCGGGGCAGAAACCTACGAGCAGTACGTC.

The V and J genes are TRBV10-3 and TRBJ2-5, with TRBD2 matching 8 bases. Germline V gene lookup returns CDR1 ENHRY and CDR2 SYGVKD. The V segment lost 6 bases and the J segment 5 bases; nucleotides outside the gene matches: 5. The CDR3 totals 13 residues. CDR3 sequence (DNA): TGTGCCATCAGCGCGGGAGGCGGGGAGACCCAGTACTTC. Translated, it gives CAISAGGGETQYF.

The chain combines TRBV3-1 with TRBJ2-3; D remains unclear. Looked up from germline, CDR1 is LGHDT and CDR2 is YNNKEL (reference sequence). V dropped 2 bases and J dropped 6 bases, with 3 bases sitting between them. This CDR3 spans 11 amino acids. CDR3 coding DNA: TGTGCCAGCAGCCAATGGGATACGCAGTATTTT. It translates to CASSQWDTQYF.

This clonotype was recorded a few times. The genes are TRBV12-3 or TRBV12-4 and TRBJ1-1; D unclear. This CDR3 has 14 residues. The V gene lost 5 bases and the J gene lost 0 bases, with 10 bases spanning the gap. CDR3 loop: CASSPHLVNTEAFF. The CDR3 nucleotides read TGTGCCAGCAGTCCCCATCTAGTGAACACTGAAGCTTTCTTT.

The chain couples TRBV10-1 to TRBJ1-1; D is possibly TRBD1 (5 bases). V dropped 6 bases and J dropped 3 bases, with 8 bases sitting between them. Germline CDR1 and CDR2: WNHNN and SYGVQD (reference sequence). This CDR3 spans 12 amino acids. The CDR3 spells CASRTDYTEAFF. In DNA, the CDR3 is TGCGCCAGCAGGACAGATTACACTGAAGCTTTCTTT.

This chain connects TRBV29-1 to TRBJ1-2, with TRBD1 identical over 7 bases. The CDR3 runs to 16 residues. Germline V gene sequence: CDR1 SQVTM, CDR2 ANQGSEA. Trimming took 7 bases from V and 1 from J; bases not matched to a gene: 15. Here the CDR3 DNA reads TGCAGCGCCTACGGAACCCGGGACAGCCATAACTATGGCTACACCTTC. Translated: CSAYGTRDSHNYGYTF.

The CDR3 coding sequence is TGTGCCAGCAGCCCCGGGACACATCTTCTGTTTTTT. It translates to CASSPGTHLLFF. The J gene is TRBJ2-2, the V gene TRBV11-1; D is perhaps TRBD1 (6 bases). Germline lookup yields CDR1 SGHAT and CDR2 FQDESV (reference sequence). The CDR3 is 12 amino acids. Trimming left V 5 bases short and J 14 bases short, with 15 bases between.

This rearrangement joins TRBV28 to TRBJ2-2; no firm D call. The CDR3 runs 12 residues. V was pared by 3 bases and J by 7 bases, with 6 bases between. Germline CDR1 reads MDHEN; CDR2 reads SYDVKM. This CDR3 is CASSFPSGELFF. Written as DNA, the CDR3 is TGTGCCAGCAGTTTCCCTAGCGGGGAGCTGTTTTTT. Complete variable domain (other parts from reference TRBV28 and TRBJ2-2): DVKVTQSSRYLVKRTGEKVFLECVQDMDHENMFWYRQDPGLGLRLIYFSYDVKMKEKGDIPEGYSVSREKKERFSLILESASTNQTSMYLCASSFPSGELFFGEGSRLTVL.

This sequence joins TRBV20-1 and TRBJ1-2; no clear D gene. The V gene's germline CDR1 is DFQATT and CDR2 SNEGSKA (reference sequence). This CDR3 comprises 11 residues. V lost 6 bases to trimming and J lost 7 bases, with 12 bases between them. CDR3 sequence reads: CSAPGPGGYTF. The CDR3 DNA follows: TGCAGTGCGCCTGGACCGGGTGGCTACACCTTC.

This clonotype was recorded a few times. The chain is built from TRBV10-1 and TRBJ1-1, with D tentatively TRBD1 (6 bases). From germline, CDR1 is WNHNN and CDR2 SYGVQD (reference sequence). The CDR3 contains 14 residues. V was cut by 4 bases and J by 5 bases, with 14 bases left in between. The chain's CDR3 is CASSGTRGSTEAFF. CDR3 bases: TGCGCCAGCAGTGGGACCAGGGGAAGTACTGAAGCTTTCTTT.

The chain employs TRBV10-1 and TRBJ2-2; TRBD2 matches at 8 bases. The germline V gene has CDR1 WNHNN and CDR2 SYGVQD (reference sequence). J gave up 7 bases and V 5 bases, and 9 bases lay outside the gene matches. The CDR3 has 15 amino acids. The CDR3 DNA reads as TGCGCCAGCAGTTACGACGGGGGGGGCCTCGGGGAGCTGTTTTTT. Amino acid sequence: CASSYDGGGLGELFF.

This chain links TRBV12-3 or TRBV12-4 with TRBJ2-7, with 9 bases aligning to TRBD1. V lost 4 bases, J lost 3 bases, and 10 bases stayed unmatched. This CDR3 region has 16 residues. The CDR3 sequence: CASSSAGTGSFYEQYF. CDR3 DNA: TGTGCCAGCAGTTCTGCCGGGACAGGGAGTTTCTACGAGCAGTACTTC.

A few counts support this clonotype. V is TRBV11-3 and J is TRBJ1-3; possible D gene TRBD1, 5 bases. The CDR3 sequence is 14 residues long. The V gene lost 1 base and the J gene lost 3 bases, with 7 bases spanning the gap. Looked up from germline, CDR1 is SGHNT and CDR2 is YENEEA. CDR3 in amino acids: CASSLAGFGNTIYF. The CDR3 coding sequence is TGTGCCAGCAGCTTAGCAGGGTTTGGAAACACCATATATTTT.

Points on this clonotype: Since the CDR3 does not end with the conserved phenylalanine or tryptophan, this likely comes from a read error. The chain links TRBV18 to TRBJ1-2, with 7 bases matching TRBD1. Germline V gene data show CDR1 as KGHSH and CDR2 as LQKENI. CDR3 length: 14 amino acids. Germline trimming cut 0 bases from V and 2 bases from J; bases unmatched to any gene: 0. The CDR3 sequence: CASSPPTGNYGYTL. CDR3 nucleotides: TGTGCCAGCTCACCACCGACAGGGAACTATGGCTACACCTTA.

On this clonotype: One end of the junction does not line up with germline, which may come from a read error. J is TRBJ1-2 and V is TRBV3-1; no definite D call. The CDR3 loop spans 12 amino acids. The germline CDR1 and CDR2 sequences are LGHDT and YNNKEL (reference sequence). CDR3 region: CASSLAEHGYTF. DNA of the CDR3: TGTGCCAGCAGCCTGGCAGAACATGGCTATACCTTC. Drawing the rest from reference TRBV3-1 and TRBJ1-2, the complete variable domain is DTAVSQTPKYLVTQMGNDKSIKCEQNLGHDTMYWYKQDSKKFLKIMFSYNNKELIINETVPNRFSPKSPDKAHLNLHINSLELGDSAVYFCASSLAEHGYTFGSGTRLTVV.

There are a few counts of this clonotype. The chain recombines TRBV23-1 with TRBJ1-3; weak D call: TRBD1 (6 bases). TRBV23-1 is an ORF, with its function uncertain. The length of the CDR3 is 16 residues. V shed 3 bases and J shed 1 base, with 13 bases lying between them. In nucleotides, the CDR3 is TGCGCCAGCAGTCATCATACAGGGTCATCTGGAAACACCATATATTTT. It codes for CASSHHTGSSGNTIYF.

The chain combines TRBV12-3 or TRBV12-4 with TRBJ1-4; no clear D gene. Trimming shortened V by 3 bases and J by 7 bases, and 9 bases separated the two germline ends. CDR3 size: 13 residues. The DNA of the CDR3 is TGTGCCAGCAGTTTCATTGTAACTGAAAAACTGTTTTTT. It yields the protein CASSFIVTEKLFF.

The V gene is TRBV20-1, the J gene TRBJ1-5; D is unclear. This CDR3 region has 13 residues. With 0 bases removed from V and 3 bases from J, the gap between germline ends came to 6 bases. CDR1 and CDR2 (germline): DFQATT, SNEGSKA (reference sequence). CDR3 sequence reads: CSARDLNNQPQHF. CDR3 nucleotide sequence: TGCAGTGCTAGAGATTTGAACAATCAGCCCCAGCATTTT.